Each of the 9 T cell receptor beta chains below was sequenced from the same sample in a study of T cell responses to AZD1222 COVID-19 vaccine (dated by TCRdb to the early 2020s). Sample time point, as interpreted from the label and publication: about 28 days (+/-7) after the second vaccine dose. Library preparation employed the immunoSEQ multiplex PCR assay. TCRdb took over this immuneACCESS table, retaining in-frame rearrangements with V and J assigned. Such tables are incomplete; in checked studies, under half of the missing clones stem from an unresolved V gene, and the remainder is unexplained. In this sample the table shows 180,000 or so clones, roughly nine tenths of which occur a single time. The ten largest make up about 1.8% of the sample. Sequences were derived from peripheral blood, sampled 28 days after the second AZD1222 dose. These receptors came from an adult who received the AZD1222 COVID-19 vaccine.

This rearrangement joins TRBV27 to TRBJ2-7; D tentatively reads TRBD1 or TRBD2 (5 bases each). The V gene lost 2 bases and the J gene lost 0 bases, with 17 bases spanning the gap. Germline CDR1 MNHEY, CDR2 SMNVEV (reference sequence). This CDR3 contains 17 residues. CDR3 sequence reads: CASSLGLVGDLSYEQYF. The DNA of the CDR3 is TGTGCCAGCAGTTTAGGGTTGGTCGGGGACCTCTCCTACGAGCAGTACTTC.

This rearrangement joins TRBV6-2 or TRBV6-3 to TRBJ2-4, with D perhaps TRBD1 (6 bases). The CDR3 has 15 residues. Trimming left V 6 bases short and J 6 bases short, with 18 bases between. Per the germline V gene, CDR1 is MNHEY and CDR2 is SVGEGT. The CDR3 sequence is CASSPGTSLTNIQYF. CDR3 sequence (DNA): TGTGCCAGCAGCCCCGGGACATCACTGACAAACATTCAGTACTTC.

This sequence joins TRBV4-3 and TRBJ2-5; perhaps TRBD1 as D (6 bases). Trimming pared 0 bases from V and 9 bases from J, leaving 17 bases between. Germline-derived CDR1 and CDR2 are LGHNA and YSLEER. The CDR3 has 15 amino acids. Here the CDR3 DNA reads TGCGCCAGCAGCCAAGACCTACAGGGAATAGGGGCCCAGTACTTC. Protein: CASSQDLQGIGAQYF.

This clone was seen a few times. The rearrangement links TRBV2 to TRBJ1-5, with TRBD1 identical over 7 bases. The ends lost 10 bases at V and 6 bases at J; junction bases unmatched: 12. CDR1 and CDR2 from the germline V gene are SNHLY and FYNNEI. The CDR3 sequence is 14 residues long. The chain's CDR3 is CATQVDRAGQPQHF. Written as DNA, the CDR3 is TGTGCCACACAGGTAGACAGGGCCGGTCAGCCCCAGCATTTT.

The chain employs TRBV27 and TRBJ2-7; D gene ambiguous. The germline V and J ends were trimmed by 5 bases and 0 bases, with 8 bases remaining between them. The germline gives CDR1 MNHEY, CDR2 SMNVEV (reference sequence). The CDR3 is made up of 13 amino acids. The CDR3 DNA sequence: TGTGCCAGCAGTCCCGGTCTCTCCTACGAGCAGTACTTC. Its protein is CASSPGLSYEQYF.

The V and J genes are TRBV6-1 and TRBJ2-3, with 8 nucleotides matching TRBD2. The V segment lost 1 base and the J segment 4 bases; nucleotides outside the gene matches: 4. CDR1 and CDR2 from the germline V gene are MNHNS and SASEGT. The CDR3 loop spans 15 amino acids. The CDR3 DNA follows: TGTGCCAGCAGTGAAGTAGCGGGATCCGCAGATACGCAGTATTTT. Translation gives CASSEVAGSADTQYF.

Details on this clone: An end of the junction does not agree with germline; a read error may underlie this. The V and J genes are TRBV27 and TRBJ2-2; the D call may be TRBD1 or TRBD2 (5 bases each). CDR1 and CDR2 from the germline V gene are MNHEY and SMNVEV (reference sequence). This CDR3 region has 10 residues. The chain's CDR3 is CASSSGGLFF. CDR3 sequence (DNA): TGTGCCAGCAGTAGTGGGGGGCTGTTTTTT.

CDR3 loop: CASSLGQPTYEQYF. The CDR3 nucleotides are TGTGCCAGCAGCCTCGGACAGCCCACCTACGAGCAGTACTTC. The chain employs TRBV7-2 and TRBJ2-7; D perhaps matches TRBD1 (6 bases). From germline, CDR1 is SGHTA and CDR2 FQGNSA. The CDR3 contains 14 residues. V gave up 5 bases and J gave up 2 bases, with 13 bases separating them.

In regard to this clone: Other DNA sequences in the sample encode the same CDR3. This chain uses TRBV11-2 with TRBJ1-3, with a possible D match to TRBD1 (6 bases). This CDR3 is 14 amino acids long. V was trimmed by 4 bases and J by 4 bases, leaving 11 bases between them. Germline V gives CDR1 SGHAT, CDR2 FQNNGV. The CDR3 DNA reads TGTGCCAGCAGCTCACAGGGATCCGGAAACACCATATATTTT. Its translation: CASSSQGSGNTIYF.